A selection of T cell receptor beta chains follows, all from one sample in a study of cytomegalovirus exposure and HLA in healthy donors. Clones were read by immunoSEQ multiplex PCR, and TCRdb kept only the in-frame ones, dropping some. The sample lists 150,000 to 200,000 clones; approximately 71% were seen once. The specimen was PBMCs. These receptors all come from a woman aged 40 to 50 in good health and CMV-seropositive. Both conserved end residues are part of each CDR3.

v_gene: TRBV5-6
j_gene: TRBJ2-3
CDR3aa: CASSISSGTRADTQYF

v_gene: TRBV5-1
j_gene: TRBJ2-5
CDR3aa: CASSLVVTRETQYF

v_gene: TRBV15
j_gene: TRBJ1-3
CDR3aa: CATSRARTGGNTIYF

v_gene: TRBV7-7
j_gene: TRBJ2-6
CDR3aa: CASSPTGVGANVLTF

v_gene: TRBV11-2
j_gene: TRBJ2-3
CDR3aa: CASSQQGADTQYF

v_gene: TRBV12-1
j_gene: TRBJ1-5
CDR3aa: CASSFFPGQILYSNQPQHF

v_gene: TRBV10-1
j_gene: TRBJ1-1
CDR3aa: CALRGRRAFF

v_gene: TRBV27
j_gene: TRBJ2-7
CDR3aa: CATSETGLNREQYF

v_gene: TRBV7-9
j_gene: TRBJ1-2
CDR3aa: CASIKDRENYGYTF

v_gene: TRBV7-3
j_gene: TRBJ1-1
CDR3aa: CASHPLGTGAEAFF

v_gene: TRBV6-6
j_gene: TRBJ2-3
CDR3aa: CATSATDTQYF

v_gene: TRBV19
j_gene: TRBJ1-1
CDR3aa: CASSAQGRNTEAFF

v_gene: TRBV7-3
j_gene: TRBJ2-3
CDR3aa: CASSLTGPDTQYF

v_gene: TRBV10-1
j_gene: TRBJ2-7
CDR3aa: CASRDREAATYEQYF

v_gene: TRBV12-5
j_gene: TRBJ2-5
CDR3aa: CASGPDLGGVETQYF

v_gene: TRBV7-2
j_gene: TRBJ2-7
CDR3aa: CASSAGGSGWDEQYF